This T cell receptor beta chain stems from a study of T-cell reconstitution after alpha-beta-depleted transplantation in children. Study findings and constraints: T-cell counts and diversity at one year following transplant were attributed mainly to newly produced T cells.

This clonotype showed up many times. No antigen is known for it. The CDR3 is 14 amino acids. Germline V CDR1 and CDR2: SGHAT, FQNNGV. V lost 1 base and J lost 6; bases outside the gene matches: 2. Preparation of the TCRbeta library was carried out with unique molecular identifiers. TCRdb reprocessed the PCR reads via MiXCR and lists one record per CDR3 protein. Here the sample spans 45,000 to 55,000 distinct CDR3 sequences, approximately 6.1% being singletons. This sequence joins TRBV11-2 and TRBJ2-3; 9 bases align to TRBD1. Source: PBMCs, mostly from graft donor cells, taken 60 days after TCRalphabeta/CD19-depleted stem cell transplant. This TCR came from a female patient aged 2-15 years who had a stem cell transplant for aplastic anemia, so the T cells may come from the graft donor. The CDR3 region has the DNA TGTGCCAGCAGCTTAGTCACAGGGGGCGATACGCAGTATTTT. It is translated as CASSLVTGGDTQYF.